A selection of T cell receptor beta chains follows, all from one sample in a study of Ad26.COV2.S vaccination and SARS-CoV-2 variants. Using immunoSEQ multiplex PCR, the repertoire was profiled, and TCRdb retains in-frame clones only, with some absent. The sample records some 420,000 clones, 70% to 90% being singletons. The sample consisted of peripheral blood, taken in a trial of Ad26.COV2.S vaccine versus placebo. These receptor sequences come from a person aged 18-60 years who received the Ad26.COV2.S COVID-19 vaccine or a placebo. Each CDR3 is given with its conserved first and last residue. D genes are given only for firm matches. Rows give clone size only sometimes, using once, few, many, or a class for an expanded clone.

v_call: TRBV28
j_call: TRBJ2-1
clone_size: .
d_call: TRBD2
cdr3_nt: TGTGCCAGCAGTTCGCCGGCGGGGGGTCAGGATGAGCAGTTCTTC
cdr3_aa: CASSSPAGGQDEQFF

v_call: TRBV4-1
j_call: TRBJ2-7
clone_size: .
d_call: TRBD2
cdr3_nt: TGCGCCAGCAGCCATCCCGGGACTAGCTTCAACGAGCAGTACTTC
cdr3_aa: CASSHPGTSFNEQYF

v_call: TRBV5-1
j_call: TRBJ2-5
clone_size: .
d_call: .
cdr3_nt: TGCGCCAGCAGCTTGGAGGGGGGAGGGACCCAGTACTTC
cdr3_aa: CASSLEGGGTQYF

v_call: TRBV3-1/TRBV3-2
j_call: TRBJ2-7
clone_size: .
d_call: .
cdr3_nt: TGTGCCAGCAGCCGGCAGCGGAGCTCCTACGAGCAGTACTTC
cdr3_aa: CASSRQRSSYEQYF

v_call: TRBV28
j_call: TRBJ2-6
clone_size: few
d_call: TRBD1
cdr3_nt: TGTGCCAGCAGTCCCGGACAGGGAGAAGCCAACGTCCTGACTTTC
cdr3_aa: CASSPGQGEANVLTF

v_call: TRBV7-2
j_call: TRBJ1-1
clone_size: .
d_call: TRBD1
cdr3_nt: TGTGCCAGCAGCCGCCAGGGACAGGGGGCGCCTGAAGCTTTCTTT
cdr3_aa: CASSRQGQGAPEAFF

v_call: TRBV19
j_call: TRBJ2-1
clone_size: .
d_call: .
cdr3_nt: TGTGCCAGTAGTATATGGGGGACCCTCTTCTTC
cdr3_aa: CASSIWGTLFF

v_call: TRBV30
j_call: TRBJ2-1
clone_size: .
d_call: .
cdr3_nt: TGTGCCTGGAGTCCCAAGTGGGATGAGCAGTTCTTC
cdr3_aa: CAWSPKWDEQFF

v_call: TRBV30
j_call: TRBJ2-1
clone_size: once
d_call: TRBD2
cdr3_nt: TGTGCCTGGAGCCCAATTCCAAGCGGGGGGATCGGGTTCTTC
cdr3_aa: CAWSPIPSGGIGFF

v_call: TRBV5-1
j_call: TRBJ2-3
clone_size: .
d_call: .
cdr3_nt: TGCGCCAGCAGAGAGACAGATACGCAGTATTTT
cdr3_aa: CASRETDTQYF

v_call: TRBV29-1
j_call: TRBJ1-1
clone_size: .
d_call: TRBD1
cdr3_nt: TGCAGCGGACAGGGGAACACTGAAGCTTTCTTT
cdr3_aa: CSGQGNTEAFF

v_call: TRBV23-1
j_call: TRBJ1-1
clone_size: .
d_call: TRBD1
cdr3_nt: TGCGCCAGCAGTCAAACCACAGACAGGGACACTGAAGCTTTCTTT
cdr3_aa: CASSQTTDRDTEAFF

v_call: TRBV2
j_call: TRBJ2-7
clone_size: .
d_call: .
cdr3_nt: TGTGCCAGCAGTGAGGGGAGCTCCTACGAGCAGTACTTC
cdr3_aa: CASSEGSSYEQYF

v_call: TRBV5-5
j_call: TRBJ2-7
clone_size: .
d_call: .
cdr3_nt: TGTGCCAGCAGGGGAAGCACGTCCTACGAGCAGTACTTC
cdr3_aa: CASRGSTSYEQYF

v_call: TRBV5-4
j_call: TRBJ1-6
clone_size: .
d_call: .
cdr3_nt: TGTGCCAGCAGCTTCGGGGCCTTAGGTTCACCCCTCCACTTT
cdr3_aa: CASSFGALGSPLHF

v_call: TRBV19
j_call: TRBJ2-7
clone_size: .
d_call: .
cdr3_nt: TGTGCCAGTAGTATAGATCCCGGGACTGGGACCTACGAGCAGTACTTC
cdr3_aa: CASSIDPGTGTYEQYF

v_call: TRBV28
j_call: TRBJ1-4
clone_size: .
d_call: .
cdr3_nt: TGTGCCAGCAGTTTATGGGGGAATAATGAAAAACTGTTTTTT
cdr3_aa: CASSLWGNNEKLFF

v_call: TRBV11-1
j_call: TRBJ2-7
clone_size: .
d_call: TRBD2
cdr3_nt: TGTGCCAGCGAGGCTAGCGGGGGTTCTAGCTCCTACGAGCAGTACTTC
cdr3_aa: CASEASGGSSSYEQYF

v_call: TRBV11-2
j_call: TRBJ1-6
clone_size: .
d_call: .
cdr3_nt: TGTGCCAGCATCGAATTACAGGGTGGTAATTCACCCCTCCACTTT
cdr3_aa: CASIELQGGNSPLHF

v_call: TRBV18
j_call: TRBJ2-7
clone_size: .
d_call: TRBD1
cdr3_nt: TGTGCCAGCTCACGTTCGGGACAGGTCTCCTACGAGCAGTACTTC
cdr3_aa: CASSRSGQVSYEQYF

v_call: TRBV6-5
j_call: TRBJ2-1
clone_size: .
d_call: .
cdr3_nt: TGTGCCAGCAGGACCCAGGACTTCTCCAATGAGCAGTTCTTC
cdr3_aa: CASRTQDFSNEQFF

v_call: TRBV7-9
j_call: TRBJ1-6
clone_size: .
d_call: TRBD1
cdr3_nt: TGTGCCAGCAGTAGGGGACAGACAAATTCACCCCTCCACTTT
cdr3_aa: CASSRGQTNSPLHF

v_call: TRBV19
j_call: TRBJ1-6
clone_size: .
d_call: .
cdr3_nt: TGTGCCAGTAGTATAAAGGACCGCTCACCCCTCCACTTT
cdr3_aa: CASSIKDRSPLHF

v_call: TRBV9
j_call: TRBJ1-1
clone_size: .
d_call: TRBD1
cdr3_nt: TGTGCCAGCGGACAGGGGATGAACACTGAAGCTTTCTTT
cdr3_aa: CASGQGMNTEAFF

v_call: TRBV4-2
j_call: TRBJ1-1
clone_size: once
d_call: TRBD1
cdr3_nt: TGTGCCAGCAGCCAGAGACAGGGGGCGGACGGCACTGAAGCTTTCTTT
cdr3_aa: CASSQRQGADGTEAFF

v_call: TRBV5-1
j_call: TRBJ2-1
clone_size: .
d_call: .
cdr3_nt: TGCGCCAGCAGGGGGGGCGGAGGGAGCTCCTACAATGAGCAGTTCTTC
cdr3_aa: CASRGGGGSSYNEQFF

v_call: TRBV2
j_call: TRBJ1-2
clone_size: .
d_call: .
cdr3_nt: TGTGCCAGCAGCGATAATCAGGTGACTAACTATGGCTACACCTTC
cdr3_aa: CASSDNQVTNYGYTF

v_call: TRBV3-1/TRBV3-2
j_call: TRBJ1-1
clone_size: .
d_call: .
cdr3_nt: TGTGCCAGCAGCCAAGAGAGAGAGGGCGATGAAGCTTTCTTT
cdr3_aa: CASSQEREGDEAFF

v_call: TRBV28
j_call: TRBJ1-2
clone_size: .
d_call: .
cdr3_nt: TGTGCCAGCAGTCCAAATTCAGCCAGAAACTATGGCTACACCTTC
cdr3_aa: CASSPNSARNYGYTF

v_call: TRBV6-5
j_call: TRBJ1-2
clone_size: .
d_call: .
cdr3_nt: TGTGCCAGCAGCCGTCTCGGCGGCCACTATGGCTACACCTTC
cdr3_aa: CASSRLGGHYGYTF

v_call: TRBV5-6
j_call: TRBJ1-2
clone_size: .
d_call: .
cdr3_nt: TGTGCCAGCAGCCCCGAGCCGGGAGCCTATGGCTACACCTTC
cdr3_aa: CASSPEPGAYGYTF

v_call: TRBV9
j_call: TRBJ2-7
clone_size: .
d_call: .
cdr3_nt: TGTGCCAGCAGCGTAGAGGCAGGCAGCTCCTACGAGCAGTACTTC
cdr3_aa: CASSVEAGSSYEQYF

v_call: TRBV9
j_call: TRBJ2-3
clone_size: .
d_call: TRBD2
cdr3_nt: TGTGCCAGCAGCGTGACTAGCGGGTCCACAGATACGCAGTATTTT
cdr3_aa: CASSVTSGSTDTQYF

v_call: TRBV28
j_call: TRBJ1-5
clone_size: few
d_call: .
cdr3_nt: TGTGCCAGCAGTTCCCGTAAGGGGAGCCCCAACCAGCCCCAGCATTTT
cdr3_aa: CASSSRKGSPNQPQHF

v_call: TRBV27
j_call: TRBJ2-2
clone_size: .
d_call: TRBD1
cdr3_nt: TGTGCCAGCAGTTTACGGACAGGGTTACCCGGGGAGCTGTTTTTT
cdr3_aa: CASSLRTGLPGELFF

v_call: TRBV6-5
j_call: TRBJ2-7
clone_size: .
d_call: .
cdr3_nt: TGTGCCAGCAGATCAGGACCCTACGAGCAGTACTTC
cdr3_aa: CASRSGPYEQYF

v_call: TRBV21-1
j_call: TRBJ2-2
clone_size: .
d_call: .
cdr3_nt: TGTGCCAGCAGCAAAGCACTACCGGCGGGCACCGGGGAGCTGTTTTTT
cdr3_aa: CASSKALPAGTGELFF

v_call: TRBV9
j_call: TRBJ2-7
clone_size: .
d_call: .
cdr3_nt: TGTGCCAGCAGCGCTGCGACACTCACCTACGAGCAGTACTTC
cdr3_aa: CASSAATLTYEQYF

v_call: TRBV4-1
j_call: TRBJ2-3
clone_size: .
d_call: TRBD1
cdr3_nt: TGCGCCAGCAGCCCAGGGACAGTGGGGGATACGCAGTATTTT
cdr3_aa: CASSPGTVGDTQYF

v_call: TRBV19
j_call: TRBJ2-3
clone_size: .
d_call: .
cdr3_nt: TGTGCCAGTAGTAGGGGACGGCGAACAGATACGCAGTATTTT
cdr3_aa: CASSRGRRTDTQYF

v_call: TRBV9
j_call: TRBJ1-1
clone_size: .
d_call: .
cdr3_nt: TGTGCCAGCAGCTCCCAACCGACAGCCTTGAACACTGAAGCTTTCTTT
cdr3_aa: CASSSQPTALNTEAFF

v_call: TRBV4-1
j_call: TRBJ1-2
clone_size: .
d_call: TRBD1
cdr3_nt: TGCGCCAGCAGCCCAGGGACAGCTAACTATGGCTACACCTTC
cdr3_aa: CASSPGTANYGYTF

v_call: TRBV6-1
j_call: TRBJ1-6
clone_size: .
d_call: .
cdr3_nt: TGTGCCAGCAGTGAACAGGATCTGCCCCTCCACTTT
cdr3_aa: CASSEQDLPLHF

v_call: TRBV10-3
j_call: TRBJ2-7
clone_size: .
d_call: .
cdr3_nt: TGTGCCATCAGTGAGAGGGGCTACGAGCAGTACTTC
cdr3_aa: CAISERGYEQYF

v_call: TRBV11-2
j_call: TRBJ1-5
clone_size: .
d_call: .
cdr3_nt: TGTGCCAGCAGCTTAAGCGCAGGCAGCAATCAGCCCCAGCATTTT
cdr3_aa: CASSLSAGSNQPQHF

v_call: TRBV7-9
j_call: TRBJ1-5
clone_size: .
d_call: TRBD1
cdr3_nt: TGTGCCAGCAGCTTAGATGGAACAGGGGATAACAATCAGCCCCAGCATTTT
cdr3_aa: CASSLDGTGDNNQPQHF

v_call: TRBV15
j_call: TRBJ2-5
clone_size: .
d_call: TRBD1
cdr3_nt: TGTGCCACCAGCGGCGACAGGGCCCAAGAGACCCAGTACTTC
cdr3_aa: CATSGDRAQETQYF

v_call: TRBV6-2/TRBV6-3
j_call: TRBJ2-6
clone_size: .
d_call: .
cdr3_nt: TGTGCCAGCAGTTCCCTCTCTGGGGCCAACGTCCTGACTTTC
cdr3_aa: CASSSLSGANVLTF

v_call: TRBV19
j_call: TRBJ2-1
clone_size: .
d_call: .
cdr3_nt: TGTGCCAGTAGTATTGGGACAAGCTCCTACAATGAGCAGTTCTTC
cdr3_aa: CASSIGTSSYNEQFF

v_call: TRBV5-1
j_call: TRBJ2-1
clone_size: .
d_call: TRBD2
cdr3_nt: TGCGCCAGCAGCTTGGAGGGGCGGGGGGACGATGAGCAGTTCTTC
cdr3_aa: CASSLEGRGDDEQFF

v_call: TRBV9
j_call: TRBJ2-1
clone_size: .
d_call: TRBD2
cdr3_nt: TGTGCCAGCAGCGGTACTAGCGGGGCCTACAATGAGCAGTTCTTC
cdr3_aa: CASSGTSGAYNEQFF

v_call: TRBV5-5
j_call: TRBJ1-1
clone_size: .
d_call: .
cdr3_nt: TGTGCCAGCAGCTTGTACGGACAAACGAACACTGAAGCTTTCTTT
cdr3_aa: CASSLYGQTNTEAFF

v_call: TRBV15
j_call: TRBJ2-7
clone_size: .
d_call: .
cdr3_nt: TGTGCCACCAGCAGGGTTCTCTCTTACGAGCAGTACTTC
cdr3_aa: CATSRVLSYEQYF

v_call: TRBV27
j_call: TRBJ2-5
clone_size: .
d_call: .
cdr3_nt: TGTGCCAGCAGTTTATGGCTCCAAGAGACCCAGTACTTC
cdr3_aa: CASSLWLQETQYF

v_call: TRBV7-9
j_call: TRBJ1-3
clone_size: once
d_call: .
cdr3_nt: TGTGCCAGCAGCTTACCTAAAAACCGGAGCTCTGGAAACACCATATATTTT
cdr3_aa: CASSLPKNRSSGNTIYF

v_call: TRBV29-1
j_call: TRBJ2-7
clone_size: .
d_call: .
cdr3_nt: TGCAGTGCGAACTGGGGCAATAGGAACGAGCAGTACTTC
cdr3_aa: CSANWGNRNEQYF

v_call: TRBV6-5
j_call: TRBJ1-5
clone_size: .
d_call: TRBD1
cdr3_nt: TGTGCCAGCAGAGTAGGACAGGGAGGGGATCAGCCCCAGCATTTT
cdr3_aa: CASRVGQGGDQPQHF

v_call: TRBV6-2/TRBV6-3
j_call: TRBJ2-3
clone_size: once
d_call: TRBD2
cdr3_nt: TGTGCCAGCAGCAGAGATCTAGCGGGGGGATCGGATACGCAGTATTTT
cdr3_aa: CASSRDLAGGSDTQYF

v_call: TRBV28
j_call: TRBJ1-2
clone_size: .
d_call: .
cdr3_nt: TGTGCCAGCAGCCCTGTGACAGGAAGGGAGGTTAACTATGGCTACACCTTC
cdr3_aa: CASSPVTGREVNYGYTF